A single sample is the source of the 2 T cell receptor beta chains below, sequenced in a study of blood T cell repertoires in COVID-19. Sequenced by immunoSEQ multiplex PCR; TCRdb stores in-frame clones only, minus some. The table shows a few hundred thousand clones, with 89% occurring only once. Sequenced sample: peripheral blood. Every receptor here comes from a woman aged 25-40 years with COVID-19, enrolled during active disease.

The rearrangement uses TRBV11-2 and TRBJ2-5, with 11 nucleotides matching TRBD2. CDR1 is SGHAT and CDR2 is FQNNGV in the germline V gene. J was trimmed by 4 bases and V by 5 bases; bases with no gene match: 6. CDR3 length equals 15 residues. DNA of the CDR3: TGTGCCAGCAGCGCACTTGGACTAGCGGGAGAGACCCAGTACTTC. Translating gives CASSALGLAGETQYF.

The chain links TRBV11-2 to TRBJ2-1, with 7 nucleotides matching TRBD1. V lost 5 bases and J lost 0; bases outside the gene matches: 4. The CDR3 runs 15 residues. Germline CDR1 reads SGHAT; CDR2 reads FQNNGV. The CDR3 is CASSLRTGSYNEQFF. The CDR3 DNA sequence: TGTGCCAGCAGCCTTCGGACAGGCTCCTACAATGAGCAGTTCTTC.